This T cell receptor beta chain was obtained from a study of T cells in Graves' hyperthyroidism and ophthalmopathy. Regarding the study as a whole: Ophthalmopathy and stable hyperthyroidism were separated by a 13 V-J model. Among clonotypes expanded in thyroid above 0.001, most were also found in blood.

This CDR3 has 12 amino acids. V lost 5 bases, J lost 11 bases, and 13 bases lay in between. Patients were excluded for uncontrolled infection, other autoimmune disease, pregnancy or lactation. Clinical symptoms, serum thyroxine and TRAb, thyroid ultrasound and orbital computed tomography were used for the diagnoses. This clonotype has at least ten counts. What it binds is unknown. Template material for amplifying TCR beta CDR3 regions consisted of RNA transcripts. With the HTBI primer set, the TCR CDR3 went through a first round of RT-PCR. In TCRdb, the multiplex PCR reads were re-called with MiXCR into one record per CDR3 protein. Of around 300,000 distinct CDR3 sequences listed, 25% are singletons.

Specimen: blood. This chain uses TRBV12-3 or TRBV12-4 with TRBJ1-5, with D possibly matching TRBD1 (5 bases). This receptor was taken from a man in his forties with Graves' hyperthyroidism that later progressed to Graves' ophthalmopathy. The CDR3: CASSPGTAAQHF. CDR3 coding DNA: TGTGCCAGCAGTCCCGGGACTGCCGCCCAGCATTTT.